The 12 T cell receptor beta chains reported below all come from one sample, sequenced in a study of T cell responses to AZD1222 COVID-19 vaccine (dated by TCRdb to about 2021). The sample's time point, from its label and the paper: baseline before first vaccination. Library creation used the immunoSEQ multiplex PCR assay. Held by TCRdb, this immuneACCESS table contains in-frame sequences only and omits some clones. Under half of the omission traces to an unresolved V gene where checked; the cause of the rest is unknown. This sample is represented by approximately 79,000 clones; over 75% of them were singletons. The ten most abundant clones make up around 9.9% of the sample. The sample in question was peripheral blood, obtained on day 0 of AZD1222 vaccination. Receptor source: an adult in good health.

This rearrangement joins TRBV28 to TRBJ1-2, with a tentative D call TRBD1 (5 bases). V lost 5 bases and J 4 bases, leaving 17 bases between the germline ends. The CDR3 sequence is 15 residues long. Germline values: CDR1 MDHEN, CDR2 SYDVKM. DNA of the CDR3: TGTGCCAGCAGTCCCCCTATTTCCGGGGGCTATGGCTACACCTTC. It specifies CASSPPISGGYGYTF.

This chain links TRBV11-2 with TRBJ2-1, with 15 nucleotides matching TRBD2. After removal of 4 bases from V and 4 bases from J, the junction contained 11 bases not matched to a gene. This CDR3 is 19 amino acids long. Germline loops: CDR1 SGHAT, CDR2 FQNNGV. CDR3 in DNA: TGTGCCAGCAGCTCTATAGAACCCGGGACTAGCGGGGGGTACAATGAGCAGTTCTTC. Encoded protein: CASSSIEPGTSGGYNEQFF.

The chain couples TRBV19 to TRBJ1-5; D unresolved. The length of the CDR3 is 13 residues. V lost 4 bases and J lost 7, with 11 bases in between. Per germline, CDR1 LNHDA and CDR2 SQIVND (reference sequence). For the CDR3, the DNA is TGTGCCAGTAGTAAAGGATCCCGCCAGCCCCAGCATTTT. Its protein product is CASSKGSRQPQHF.

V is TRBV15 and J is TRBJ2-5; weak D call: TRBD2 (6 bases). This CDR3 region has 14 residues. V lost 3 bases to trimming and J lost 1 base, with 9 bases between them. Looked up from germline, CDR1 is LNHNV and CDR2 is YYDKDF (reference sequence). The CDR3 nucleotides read TGTGCCACCAGCAGGGGGGGATTCCAAGAGACCCAGTACTTC. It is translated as CATSRGGFQETQYF.

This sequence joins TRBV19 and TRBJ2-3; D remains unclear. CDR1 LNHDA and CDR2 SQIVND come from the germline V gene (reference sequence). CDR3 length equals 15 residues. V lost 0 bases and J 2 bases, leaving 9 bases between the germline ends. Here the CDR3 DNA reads TGTGCCAGTAGTATAGAATCCTACTACACAGATACGCAGTATTTT. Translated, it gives CASSIESYYTDTQYF. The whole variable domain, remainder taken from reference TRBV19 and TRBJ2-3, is DGGITQSPKYLFRKEGQNVTLSCEQNLNHDAMYWYRQDPGQGLRLIYYSQIVNDFQKGDIAEGYSVSREKKESFPLTVTSAQKNPTAFYLCASSIESYYTDTQYFGPGTRLTVL.

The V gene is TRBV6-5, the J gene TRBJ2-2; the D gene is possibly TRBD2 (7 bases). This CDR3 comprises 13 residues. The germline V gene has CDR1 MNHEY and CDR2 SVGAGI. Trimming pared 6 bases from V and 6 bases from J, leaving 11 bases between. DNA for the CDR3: TGTGCCAGCAGAAAAGGGGGGGCCGGGGAGCTGTTTTTT. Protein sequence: CASRKGGAGELFF.

CDR3 sequence (DNA): TGTGCCAGCAGCTTGGAGGGGGGCCACGGAGATACGCAGTATTTT. This encodes CASSLEGGHGDTQYF. The chain links TRBV7-9 to TRBJ2-3; the D call may be TRBD1 or TRBD2 (6 bases each). This CDR3 contains 15 residues. Deletions cut 3 bases from V and 5 bases from J, with 15 bases between. Per the germline V gene, CDR1 is SEHNR and CDR2 is FQNEAQ (reference sequence).

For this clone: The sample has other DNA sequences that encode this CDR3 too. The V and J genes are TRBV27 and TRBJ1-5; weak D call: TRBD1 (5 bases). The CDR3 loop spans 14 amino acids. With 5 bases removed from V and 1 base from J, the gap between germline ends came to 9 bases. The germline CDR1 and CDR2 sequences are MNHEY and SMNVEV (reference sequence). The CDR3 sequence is CASSRQNSNQPQHF. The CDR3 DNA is TGTGCCAGCAGTAGACAGAACAGCAATCAGCCCCAGCATTTT.

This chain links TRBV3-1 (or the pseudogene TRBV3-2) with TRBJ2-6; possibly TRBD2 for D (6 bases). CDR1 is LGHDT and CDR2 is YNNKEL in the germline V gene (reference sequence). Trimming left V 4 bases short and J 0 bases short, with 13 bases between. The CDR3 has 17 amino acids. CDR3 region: CASSPGGRLSGANVLTF. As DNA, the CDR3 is TGTGCCAGCAGCCCCGGGGGTCGCCTCTCTGGGGCCAACGTCCTGACTTTC.

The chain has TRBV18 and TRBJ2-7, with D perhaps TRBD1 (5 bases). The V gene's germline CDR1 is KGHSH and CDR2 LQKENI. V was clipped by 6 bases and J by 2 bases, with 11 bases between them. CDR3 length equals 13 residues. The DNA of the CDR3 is TGTGCCAGCTCTCAGGGCCAAACCTACGAGCAGTACTTC. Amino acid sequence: CASSQGQTYEQYF.

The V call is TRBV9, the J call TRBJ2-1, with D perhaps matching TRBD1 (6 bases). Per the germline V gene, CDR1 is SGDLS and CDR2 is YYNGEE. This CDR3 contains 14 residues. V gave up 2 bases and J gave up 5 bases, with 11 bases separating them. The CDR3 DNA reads TGTGCCAGCAGCGTCTGGGGGCAGGACAATGAGCAGTTCTTC. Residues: CASSVWGQDNEQFF.

The CDR3 loop reads CATEHLADEQFF. The CDR3 coding sequence is TGTGCCACCGAACATCTAGCGGATGAGCAGTTCTTC. The chain combines TRBV7-9 with TRBJ2-1; 7 bases are shared with TRBD2. The CDR3 spans 12 residues. The germline gives CDR1 SEHNR, CDR2 FQNEAQ (reference sequence). The V gene end was trimmed by 10 bases and the J gene end by 8 bases; junction bases not matched to a gene: 8.